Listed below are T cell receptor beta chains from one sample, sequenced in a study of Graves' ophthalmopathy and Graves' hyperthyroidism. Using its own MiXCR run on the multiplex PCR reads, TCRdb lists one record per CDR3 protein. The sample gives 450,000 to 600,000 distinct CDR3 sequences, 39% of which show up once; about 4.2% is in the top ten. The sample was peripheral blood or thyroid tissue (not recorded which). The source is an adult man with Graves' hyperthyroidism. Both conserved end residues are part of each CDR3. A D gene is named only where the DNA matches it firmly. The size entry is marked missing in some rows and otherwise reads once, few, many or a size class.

CDR3: CASSLVDGGEEQYF
DNA: TGTGCCAGCAGCTTGGTCGACGGAGGCGAGGAGCAGTACTTC
size: -
V: TRBV7-9
J: TRBJ2-5
D: -

CDR3: CASSGFRRGHTGELFF
DNA: TGTGCCAGCAGCGGGTTCCGGCGGGGGCACACCGGGGAGCTGTTTTTT
size: -
V: TRBV9
J: TRBJ2-2
D: -

CDR3: CSVEGTPGETQYF
DNA: TGCAGCGTTGAAGGAACTCCCGGGGAGACCCAGTACTTC
size: -
V: TRBV29-1
J: TRBJ2-5
D: -

CDR3: CSASPGNNQPQHF
DNA: TGCAGTGCTAGCCCAGGGAACAATCAGCCCCAGCATTTT
size: many
V: TRBV20-1
J: TRBJ1-5
D: -

CDR3: CASSRTMAYSNQPQHF
DNA: TGTGCCAGCAGCAGGACAATGGCATATAGCAATCAGCCCCAGCATTTT
size: -
V: TRBV12-3/TRBV12-4
J: TRBJ1-5
D: -

CDR3: CASSDIPGQGASSGNTIYF
DNA: TGTGCCAGCAGTGATATTCCGGGACAGGGGGCCTCCTCTGGAAACACCATATATTTT
size: -
V: TRBV25-1
J: TRBJ1-3
D: TRBD1

CDR3: CASSLLDSGNSPLHF
DNA: TGTGCCAGCAGTTTATTGGACAGTGGGAATTCACCCCTCCACTTT
size: many
V: TRBV12-3/TRBV12-4
J: TRBJ1-6
D: -

CDR3: CATSVPRPLAGVGTDTQYF
DNA: TGTGCCACCAGTGTCCCACGCCCACTAGCGGGAGTGGGTACAGATACGCAGTATTTT
size: -
V: TRBV24-1
J: TRBJ2-3
D: TRBD2

CDR3: CATSDPGPLGNEQFF
DNA: TGTGCCACCAGTGATCCTGGACCTTTGGGCAATGAGCAGTTCTTC
size: -
V: TRBV24-1
J: TRBJ2-1
D: -

CDR3: CARRWGRTYSGNTIYF
DNA: TGTGCCCGTCGCTGGGGCAGGACCTACTCTGGAAACACCATATATTTT
size: many
V: TRBV19
J: TRBJ1-3
D: -

CDR3: CASSEDGQGHQPQHF
DNA: TGTGCCAGCAGTGAAGACGGCCAGGGGCACCAGCCCCAGCATTTT
size: many
V: TRBV6-1
J: TRBJ1-5
D: -

CDR3: CASSTTSGGTGDTQYF
DNA: TGTGCCAGCAGCACGACTAGCGGGGGGACGGGAGATACGCAGTATTTT
size: few
V: TRBV7-9
J: TRBJ2-3
D: TRBD2

CDR3: CASSTTGDGSYEQYF
DNA: TGTGCCAGCAGCACTACAGGGGACGGATCCTACGAGCAGTACTTC
size: many
V: TRBV12-3/TRBV12-4
J: TRBJ2-7
D: TRBD1

CDR3: CSVVGGDENGYTF
DNA: TGCAGCGTTGTAGGGGGCGACGAAAATGGCTACACCTTC
size: -
V: TRBV29-1
J: TRBJ1-2
D: TRBD1

CDR3: CSVGRGGMSERRGEQFF
DNA: TGCAGCGTTGGGCGAGGGGGTATGTCGGAGAGGCGTGGTGAGCAGTTCTTC
size: few
V: TRBV29-1
J: TRBJ2-1
D: -

CDR3: CASSYHPATGWGNQPQHF
DNA: TGCGCCAGCAGCTACCACCCTGCTACGGGTTGGGGCAATCAGCCCCAGCATTTT
size: few
V: TRBV5-1
J: TRBJ1-5
D: -

CDR3: CASSPPRVQGNEAFF
DNA: TGTGCCAGCAGCCCCCCCAGAGTTCAAGGGAATGAAGCTTTCTTT
size: few
V: TRBV6-5
J: TRBJ1-1
D: -

CDR3: CASSQGGWVAVQETQYF
DNA: TGTGCCAGCAGCCAAGGGGGATGGGTAGCGGTACAAGAGACCCAGTACTTC
size: few
V: TRBV3-1
J: TRBJ2-5
D: -

CDR3: CASSPEGTSGSNQPQHF
DNA: TGTGCCAGCAGCCCCGAAGGGACTAGCGGGAGCAATCAGCCCCAGCATTTT
size: -
V: TRBV7-2
J: TRBJ1-5
D: -

CDR3: CASSLTDPETQYF
DNA: TGTGCCAGCAGCTTAACGGACCCAGAGACCCAGTACTTC
size: many
V: TRBV7-9
J: TRBJ2-5
D: -

CDR3: CAISVADRAPDRYEQYF
DNA: TGTGCCATCAGTGTAGCGGACAGAGCCCCCGACAGATACGAGCAGTACTTC
size: -
V: TRBV10-3
J: TRBJ2-7
D: -

CDR3: CAIGEKLFF
DNA: TGTGCCATTGGGGAAAAACTGTTTTTT
size: -
V: TRBV10-3
J: TRBJ1-4
D: -

CDR3: CASSSEGQGTEAFF
DNA: TGTGCCAGCAGCTCAGAGGGACAGGGCACTGAAGCTTTCTTT
size: -
V: TRBV9
J: TRBJ1-1
D: TRBD1

CDR3: CSARANVLAGASHNEQFF
DNA: TGCAGTGCTAGAGCAAACGTTCTAGCGGGAGCCTCTCACAATGAGCAGTTCTTC
size: -
V: TRBV20-1
J: TRBJ2-1
D: TRBD2

CDR3: CASSGNRETQYF
DNA: TGTGCCAGCAGCGGAAACAGGGAGACCCAGTACTTC
size: many
V: TRBV5-8
J: TRBJ2-5
D: -

CDR3: CASSSGTGGWETQYF
DNA: TGTGCCAGCAGTTCCGGGACAGGGGGCTGGGAGACCCAGTACTTC
size: many
V: TRBV7-9
J: TRBJ2-5
D: TRBD1

CDR3: CASGLDGTRGNEQYF
DNA: TGTGCTAGTGGTTTGGACGGGACTAGAGGCAACGAGCAGTACTTC
size: -
V: TRBV12-5
J: TRBJ2-7
D: TRBD2

CDR3: CSVEKGGTEAFF
DNA: TGCAGCGTTGAAAAGGGAGGCACTGAAGCTTTCTTT
size: many
V: TRBV29-1
J: TRBJ1-1
D: -

CDR3: CSVEWVPSGPQHF
DNA: TGCAGCGTTGAGTGGGTCCCCTCGGGGCCCCAGCATTTT
size: many
V: TRBV29-1
J: TRBJ1-5
D: -

CDR3: CSACPDRATDTQYF
DNA: TGCAGTGCTTGCCCGGACAGAGCCACAGATACGCAGTATTTT
size: few
V: TRBV20-1
J: TRBJ2-3
D: -

CDR3: CASRGQGMANEQFF
DNA: TGTGCCAGCAGGGGACAGGGGATGGCCAATGAGCAGTTCTTC
size: -
V: TRBV2
J: TRBJ2-1
D: TRBD1

CDR3: CSAILGGGVQETQYF
DNA: TGCAGTGCTATTTTGGGGGGAGGGGTCCAAGAGACCCAGTACTTC
size: many
V: TRBV20-1
J: TRBJ2-5
D: TRBD2

CDR3: CASSQEGGGPLNTEAFF
DNA: TGTGCCAGCAGCCAAGAGGGTGGTGGCCCTTTGAACACTGAAGCTTTCTTT
size: many
V: TRBV4-2
J: TRBJ1-1
D: -

CDR3: CASSLKGDPNEKLFF
DNA: TGTGCCAGCAGCTTAAAAGGGGATCCCAATGAAAAACTGTTTTTT
size: -
V: TRBV7-9
J: TRBJ1-4
D: -

CDR3: CASSSRQGRSETQYF
DNA: TGTGCCAGCAGCTCCCGACAGGGACGGTCGGAGACCCAGTACTTC
size: many
V: TRBV5-5
J: TRBJ2-5
D: TRBD1

CDR3: CASSVGQGSEKLFF
DNA: TGTGCCAGCAGCGTGGGCCAGGGTAGTGAAAAACTGTTTTTT
size: -
V: TRBV9
J: TRBJ1-4
D: -

CDR3: CSAPPVMGGNQPQHF
DNA: TGCAGTGCGCCGCCGGTCATGGGAGGCAATCAGCCCCAGCATTTT
size: -
V: TRBV20-1
J: TRBJ1-5
D: -